These T cell receptor beta chains were read from a single sample in a study of lymphopenia after photon versus proton radiotherapy. Libraries were prepared by immunoSEQ multiplex PCR; TCRdb keeps only in-frame clonotypes and omits some of them. Among around 25,000 clones listed, 85% were seen once. Here the sequenced sample was peripheral blood, taken from a patient treated with photon-based radiotherapy. The receptors come from a man aged 30 to 45 with gastric cancer. CDR3s include the opening cysteine and the closing phenylalanine or tryptophan. D genes are given only for firm matches. Clone size is stated in some rows and not others, as once, few, many or a class when expanded.

clone size | D gene | J gene | V gene | CDR3 DNA | CDR3 protein
. | . | TRBJ1-2 | TRBV5-5 | TGTGCCAGCAGCTTGGTAGGGGAGGTTGGCTACACCTTC | CASSLVGEVGYTF
. | . | TRBJ2-2 | TRBV12-5 | TGTGCTAGTTCCTCGAGGGGAACCGGGGAGCTGTTTTTT | CASSSRGTGELFF
. | . | TRBJ1-1 | TRBV7-2 | TGTGCCAGCAGCAGGGGGTGGGGCGGGAACACTGAAGCTTTCTTT | CASSRGWGGNTEAFF
. | . | TRBJ1-3 | TRBV2 | TGTGCCAGCAGTCGTAACAGCAACCCTGGAAACACCATATATTTT | CASSRNSNPGNTIYF
. | TRBD2 | TRBJ2-1 | TRBV2 | TGTGCCAGCAATGATGGTAGCGGGAAAGATGAGCAGTTCTTC | CASNDGSGKDEQFF
once | . | TRBJ2-7 | TRBV4-1 | TGCGCCAGCAGCCGACCGGGGGCCTACGAGCAGTACTTC | CASSRPGAYEQYF
. | . | TRBJ1-6 | TRBV27 | TGTGCCAGCAGTTTATGGGGTAATAATTCACCCCTCCACTTT | CASSLWGNNSPLHF
. | . | TRBJ2-1 | TRBV28 | TGTGCCAGCAGACCCGCGGACTCCTTCTACAATGAGCAGTTCTTC | CASRPADSFYNEQFF
. | . | TRBJ2-5 | TRBV4-3 | TGCGCCAGCAGCCAAGGCCTAGGGCGGGGCGGGGAGACCCAGTACTTC | CASSQGLGRGGETQYF
. | TRBD2 | TRBJ2-1 | TRBV7-9 | TGTGCCAGCAGCTCGACTAGCGGGGACTACAAGCAGTTCTTC | CASSSTSGDYKQFF
. | . | TRBJ2-7 | TRBV10-3 | TGTGCCATCAGTGACCCAACAGGGGGCGTCGGTAGCGGGGCCCTAAGGGGCGAGCAGTACTTC | CAISDPTGGVGSGALRGEQYF
. | . | TRBJ2-2 | TRBV7-7 | TGTGCCAGCAGCTTAGCGCGGGATGTCGGGGAGCTGTTTTTT | CASSLARDVGELFF
. | TRBD2 | TRBJ2-5 | TRBV5-1 | TGCGCCAGCAACGAACAAGCGGGAGAAGAGACCCAGTACTTC | CASNEQAGEETQYF
. | TRBD2 | TRBJ2-5 | TRBV7-9 | TGTGCCAGCAGCTTAGCGACTAGCCTGGGAGGAGAGACCCAGTACTTC | CASSLATSLGGETQYF
. | . | TRBJ1-6 | TRBV7-5 | TGTGCCAGAAGCTTAGAGTTGAGGGACAAGGGACAGAGTACAGCGTATAATTCACCCCTCCACTTT | CARSLELRDKGQSTAYNSPLHF
once | TRBD1 | TRBJ1-1 | TRBV18 | TGTGCCAGCTCACCCAATCAGGGGGAGAACACTGAAGCTTTCTTT | CASSPNQGENTEAFF
. | . | TRBJ1-4 | TRBV21-1 | TGTGCCAGCACCCTCTTACAATGCGGAAGGGACGAAACTAATGAAAAACTGTTTTTT | CASTLLQCGRDETNEKLFF
. | . | TRBJ2-2 | TRBV10-3 | TGTGCCATCACCTCGACGGGTCCTAACACCGGGGAGCTGTTTTTT | CAITSTGPNTGELFF
. | TRBD1 | TRBJ2-1 | TRBV5-6 | TGTGCCAGCAGCGGGGACAGGGGTTTTGGAGTGCAGTTCTTC | CASSGDRGFGVQFF
. | . | TRBJ1-5 | TRBV28 | TGTGCCAGCAGTTTAGGAGGGGCCCTCGGCAATCAGCCCCAGCATTTT | CASSLGGALGNQPQHF
. | TRBD1 | TRBJ1-1 | TRBV4-3 | TGCGCCAGCAGCCAAGAGAGGAAAGGGGGCGACACTGAAGCTTTCTTT | CASSQERKGGDTEAFF
. | . | TRBJ1-1 | TRBV10-3 | TGTGCCATCAGTAGGACGGAACTCACTGAAGCTTTCTTT | CAISRTELTEAFF
. | . | TRBJ1-2 | TRBV7-9 | TGTGCCAGCAGCTCTCTTGCTGATGGCTACACCTTC | CASSSLADGYTF
. | TRBD1 | TRBJ2-1 | TRBV19 | TGTGCCAGTAGTATAGGACAGGGTGAGCAGTTCTTC | CASSIGQGEQFF
. | . | TRBJ1-1 | TRBV27 | TGTGCCAGCAGTTCCCTCCGAGGACGAGGGCATCAAACTGAAGCTTTCTTT | CASSSLRGRGHQTEAFF
. | TRBD1 | TRBJ2-5 | TRBV6-6 | TGTGCCAGCAGTTACTCTGCAGGGGGTGAGACCCAGTACTTC | CASSYSAGGETQYF
. | . | TRBJ2-2 | TRBV10-1 | TGCGCCAGCAGTGAGTCAACCACCGGGGAGCTGTTTTTT | CASSESTTGELFF
. | . | TRBJ1-6 | TRBV5-4 | TGTGCCAGCAGCTTAAGCAGGGGTTCCTATAATTCACCCCTCCACTTT | CASSLSRGSYNSPLHF
. | . | TRBJ1-1 | TRBV19 | TGTGCCAGTAGCACTGCCGGGCCCAGCACGAGAATGAACACTGAAGCTTTCTTT | CASSTAGPSTRMNTEAFF
once | . | TRBJ1-4 | TRBV2 | TGTGCCAGCCAGGGACCAGATAATGAAAAACTGTTTTTT | CASQGPDNEKLFF
once | TRBD1 | TRBJ1-2 | TRBV27 | TGTGCCAGCAGTAGGACAGGGGGCGAGAGCTATGGCTACACCTTC | CASSRTGGESYGYTF
. | . | TRBJ1-2 | TRBV5-6 | TGTGCCAGCAGCCCTCCGGGGGCGGAGAACTATGGCTACACCTTC | CASSPPGAENYGYTF
. | . | TRBJ2-1 | TRBV28 | TGTGCCAGCACCCAGGCCGGGACAAAAAATGAGCAGTTCTTC | CASTQAGTKNEQFF
once | . | TRBJ2-1 | TRBV11-3 | TGTGCCAGCAGCTTAGGCGGGAACTCCTACAATGAGCAGTTCTTC | CASSLGGNSYNEQFF
. | . | TRBJ1-2 | TRBV19 | TGTGCCAGTAGTGTCGGGGCGTACTATGGCTACACCTTC | CASSVGAYYGYTF
. | . | TRBJ2-7 | TRBV6-6 | TGTGCCAGCAGTTACAGGGAGAGGGGCTCCGAGCAGTACTTC | CASSYRERGSEQYF
few | TRBD1 | TRBJ1-5 | TRBV2 | TGTGCCAGCACCGGGACAGGAGGAATCAATCAGCCCCAGCATTTT | CASTGTGGINQPQHF
. | TRBD1 | TRBJ2-7 | TRBV6-1 | TGTGCCAGCAGTAACTGGCCGGGACAGACCTACGAGCAGTACTTC | CASSNWPGQTYEQYF
. | . | TRBJ2-5 | TRBV19 | TGTGCCAGTAGTATGAATAGGGAGACCCAGTACTTC | CASSMNRETQYF
. | . | TRBJ2-1 | TRBV2 | TGTGCCAGCACCCCGGTAGCGGAGTACAATGAGCAGTTCTTC | CASTPVAEYNEQFF
. | . | TRBJ1-3 | TRBV10-3 | TGTGCCATCAGTGAGACGCTGTCGGCAGGTGGAAACACCATATATTTT | CAISETLSAGGNTIYF
once | TRBD2 | TRBJ2-2 | TRBV19 | TGTGCCAGTACGCCCCCGGAGCGGGGGGGCACCGGGGAGCTGTTTTTT | CASTPPERGGTGELFF